The 14 T cell receptor beta chains listed next were all sequenced from one sample in a study of vaccination and CD4 T cells after COVID-19. These receptors have no known antigen. CD4+ T cells that had been cultured provided DNA sequenced with the Oncomine TCR Beta short-read assay. TCRdb re-derived calls from the PCR reads in MiXCR, one entry per CDR3 protein. This table has 7,000 to 8,500 distinct CDR3 sequences, about 66% appearing once. The treatment here: roughly nine-day PBMC culture with coronavirus spike peptide pools or control peptides (ViraFEST assay). The specimen was CD4+ T cells from blood, cultured in vitro. The origin of the receptors is a human donor who had recovered from COVID-19.

This chain uses TRBV6-5 with TRBJ1-6; a weak D match, TRBD1 (5 bases). V was trimmed by 0 bases and J by 10 bases, leaving 19 bases between them. Germline loops: CDR1 MNHEY, CDR2 SVGAGI. The CDR3 loop spans 17 amino acids. The CDR3 loop is CASSYSTSSQGRSPLHF. As DNA, the CDR3 is TGTGCCAGCAGTTACTCGACTTCTAGTCAGGGTCGATCACCCCTCCACTTT.

This clonotype was detected only a few times. This chain connects TRBV20-1 to TRBJ2-5; 7 bases match TRBD1. The CDR3 has 13 residues. The J segment lost 0 bases and the V segment lost 5 bases, leaving 3 bases of the junction unmatched. Germline V lookup: CDR1 DFQATT, CDR2 SNEGSKA (reference sequence). The CDR3 DNA reads as TGCAGTGCTGAACAGGGGTACCAAGAGACCCAGTACTTC. It specifies CSAEQGYQETQYF.

A single count supports this clonotype. The genes are TRBV11-2 and TRBJ2-7; a possible D gene is TRBD1 (5 bases). V lost 5 bases to trimming and J lost 7 bases, with 18 bases between them. CDR3 size: 14 residues. Germline V CDR1 and CDR2: SGHAT, FQNNGV. The CDR3 loop is CASSVRTKIGEQYF. The CDR3 DNA reads as TGTGCCAGCAGCGTACGGACAAAAATCGGGGAGCAGTACTTC.

This sequence joins TRBV30 and TRBJ1-1; tentatively, D is TRBD1 (5 bases). V dropped 0 bases and J dropped 9 bases, with 11 bases sitting between them. Germline V gene lookup returns CDR1 GTSNPN and CDR2 SVGIG (reference sequence). The CDR3 extends over 12 amino acids. In DNA, the CDR3 is TGTGCCTGGAGTGTAGTGTACAGGCAAGCTTTCTTT. It is translated as CAWSVVYRQAFF.

The chain carries TRBV2 and TRBJ1-2; D is perhaps TRBD1 (6 bases). The CDR3 totals 14 residues. Trimming took off 6 bases at V and 8 bases at J, with 19 bases between the two ends. Germline-derived CDR1 and CDR2 are SNHLY and FYNNEI. The CDR3 DNA follows: TGTGCCAGCAGGCGCACCTCACAGGGTGACGGCTACACCTTC. It codes for CASRRTSQGDGYTF.

The rearrangement joins TRBV27 to TRBJ1-1; TRBD1 matches 7 bases. V shed 5 bases, J shed 11 bases, and the junction held 5 bases outside the gene matches. The germline V gene encodes CDR1 MNHEY and CDR2 SMNVEV (reference sequence). The CDR3 has 11 amino acids. The DNA of the CDR3 is TGTGCCAGCAGTGCACCCAGGGGGGCTTTCTTT. Amino acids: CASSAPRGAFF.

The chain links TRBV2 to TRBJ1-1, with D maybe TRBD1 (6 bases). Trimming shortened V by 7 bases and J by 1 base, and 10 bases separated the two germline ends. Looked up from germline, CDR1 is SNHLY and CDR2 is FYNNEI. The CDR3 runs 13 residues. The CDR3 loop is CASTKTGNTEAFF. CDR3 DNA: TGTGCCAGCACCAAGACAGGGAACACTGAAGCTTTCTTT.

The V and J genes are TRBV11-3 and TRBJ1-1; no reliable D call. Trimming pared 0 bases from V and 6 bases from J, leaving 8 bases between. The CDR3 runs to 13 residues. CDR1 is SGHNT, CDR2 YENEEA, per germline. The CDR3 here is CASSLERLAEAFF. The CDR3 nucleotides are TGTGCCAGCAGCTTAGAGAGGTTGGCTGAAGCTTTCTTT.

This clonotype was detected a few times. V usage is TRBV20-1 and J usage is TRBJ2-5; D gene unclear. CDR3 length: 12 residues. CDR1 and CDR2 (germline): DFQATT, SNEGSKA (reference sequence). Trimming stripped 0 bases from V and 9 bases from J, with 11 bases between. CDR3 loop: CSARDYSMSQYF. DNA for the CDR3: TGCAGTGCTAGAGATTACAGCATGTCCCAGTACTTC.

This chain joins TRBV4-3 and TRBJ2-5, with D hard to call. Trimming pared 1 base from V and 2 bases from J, leaving 5 bases between. Germline V lookup: CDR1 LGHNA, CDR2 YSLEER. The CDR3 is made up of 13 amino acids. In nucleotides, the CDR3 is TGCGCCAGCAGCCAAGCGGTTCAAGAGACCCAGTACTTC. This translates into CASSQAVQETQYF.

This chain connects TRBV9 to TRBJ1-2; D not resolved. Germline V lookup: CDR1 SGDLS, CDR2 YYNGEE. CDR3 length: 14 residues. The V gene lost 0 bases and the J gene lost 2 bases, with 8 bases spanning the gap. CDR3 DNA sequence: TGTGCCAGCAGCGTAGACCCTCAAAACTATGGCTACACCTTC. Translated: CASSVDPQNYGYTF.

This chain's CDR3 is CASSPTDRAYGYTF. CDR3 bases: TGTGCCAGCAGCCCAACAGACAGGGCGTACGGCTACACCTTC. The J gene is TRBJ1-2, the V gene TRBV7-6; the match to TRBD1 covers 7 bases. Germline V gene sequence: CDR1 SGHVS, CDR2 FNYEAQ. CDR3 length: 14 residues. J lost 8 bases, V lost 5 bases, and 11 bases had no gene match. Supplemented by reference TRBV7-6 and TRBJ1-2, the full variable domain reads GAGVSQSPRYKVTKRGQDVALRCDPISGHVSLYWYRQALGQGPEFLTYFNYEAQQDKSGLPNDRFSAERPEGSISTLTIQRTEQRDSAMYRCASSPTDRAYGYTFGSGTRLTVV.

The chain is built from TRBV28 and TRBJ1-2; D uncertain. Germline lookup yields CDR1 MDHEN and CDR2 SYDVKM. The CDR3 has 13 residues. V was clipped by 7 bases and J by 4 bases, with 13 bases between them. The CDR3 sequence is CASTDHRVYGYTF. The CDR3 DNA reads as TGTGCCAGCACTGATCATAGAGTCTATGGCTACACCTTC.

The rearrangement uses TRBV6-2 or TRBV6-3 and TRBJ1-1; tentatively, D is TRBD1 (6 bases). The V and J ends lost 6 bases and 4 bases respectively, with 9 bases between them. Germline V gene sequence: CDR1 MNHEY, CDR2 SVGEGT. The CDR3 contains 12 residues. The chain's CDR3 is CASSRGVTEAFF. CDR3 coding DNA: TGTGCCAGCAGCAGGGGAGTCACTGAAGCTTTCTTT.